A single sample gave rise to the 26 T cell receptor beta chains below, sequenced in a study of OX40 agonist ivuxolimab in advanced cancers. Using immunoSEQ multiplex PCR, the repertoire was profiled, and TCRdb retains in-frame clones only, with some absent. The sample contains approximately 40,000 clones, 75% to 85% of which appear only once. The sample in question was CD4+ or CD8+ T cells sorted from blood, obtained in a trial of the OX40 agonist ivuxolimab. These receptors came from an adult with an advanced solid tumor such as melanoma, head and neck, liver or kidney cancer.

The J gene is TRBJ1-2, the V gene TRBV29-1, with 7 bases fitting TRBD1. Germline V CDR1 and CDR2: SQVTM, ANQGSEA. J lost 7 bases, V lost 5 bases, and 4 bases had no gene match. CDR3 length: 11 amino acids. CDR3 sequence reads: CSVSGGGGYTF. The CDR3 DNA is TGCAGCGTTTCAGGGGGTGGTGGCTACACCTTC.

In this sample, this clone is medium-sized. The gene calls are TRBV29-1 and TRBJ2-3; no reliable D call. Germline V gene lookup returns CDR1 SQVTM and CDR2 ANQGSEA. Trimming pared 5 bases from V and 0 bases from J, leaving 12 bases between. The CDR3 extends over 14 amino acids. The CDR3 DNA reads as TGCAGCGTTCCATTTTCAGATAGCACAGATACGCAGTATTTT. It specifies CSVPFSDSTDTQYF.

This chain links TRBV28 with TRBJ2-3; D perhaps matches TRBD2 (6 bases). Per germline, CDR1 MDHEN and CDR2 SYDVKM. CDR3 size: 15 residues. V gave up 3 bases and J gave up 0 bases, with 10 bases separating them. The CDR3 loop reads CASSFLATSTDTQYF. The CDR3 DNA is TGTGCCAGCAGTTTCCTAGCGACTAGCACAGATACGCAGTATTTT.

The rearrangement joins TRBV4-3 to TRBJ1-2; D is undetermined. The CDR3 length is 15 residues. Trimming removed 0 bases at V and 3 bases at J, with 11 bases between. Per germline, CDR1 LGHNA and CDR2 YSLEER. DNA of the CDR3: TGCGCCAGCAGCCAAGATCGGGCCACATACTATGGCTACACCTTC. It specifies CASSQDRATYYGYTF.

This clone was seen a few times. The chain is built from TRBV7-2 and TRBJ2-3; the D is unclear. Germline assignment: CDR1 SGHTA and CDR2 FQGNSA. The CDR3 contains 15 residues. V was trimmed by 4 bases and J by 2 bases, leaving 13 bases between them. The CDR3 DNA is TGTGCCAGCAGCTCCTATTTGGCTGTCACAGATACGCAGTATTTT. Protein sequence: CASSSYLAVTDTQYF. Variable domain in full (rest from reference TRBV7-2 and TRBJ2-3): GAGVSQSPSNKVTEKGKDVELRCDPISGHTALYWYRQSLGQGLEFLIYFQGNSAPDKSGLPSDRFSAERTGGSVSTLTIQRTQQEDSAVYLCASSSYLAVTDTQYFGPGTRLTVL.

This clone was found once. The chain links TRBV19 to TRBJ2-3; D not certain. The germline V and J ends were trimmed by 1 base and 6 bases, with 8 bases remaining between them. Germline lookup yields CDR1 LNHDA and CDR2 SQIVND (reference sequence). The CDR3 spans 13 residues. The CDR3 spells CASSIVDSDTQYF. For the CDR3, the DNA is TGTGCCAGTAGTATAGTTGACTCGGATACGCAGTATTTT.

The rearrangement joins TRBV2 to TRBJ2-7, with D unclear. From germline, CDR1 is SNHLY and CDR2 FYNNEI. This CDR3 contains 14 residues. Trimming removed 10 bases from V and 7 bases from J, with 23 bases in between. The DNA of the CDR3 is TGTGCCATTATCGGTGGTTTTGTGGGAAAAGAGCAGTACTTC. Translating it yields CAIIGGFVGKEQYF.

The chain combines TRBV13 with TRBJ1-1, with D uncertain. The CDR3 is made up of 13 amino acids. Deletions cut 2 bases from V and 0 bases from J, with 4 bases between. The germline V gene has CDR1 PRHDT and CDR2 FYEKMQ (reference sequence). CDR3 sequence: CASSLMMNTEAFF. CDR3 in DNA: TGTGCCAGCAGCTTAATGATGAACACTGAAGCTTTCTTT.

The chain joins TRBV5-1 to TRBJ2-2; possibly TRBD1 for D (6 bases). The ends were cut back, 0 bases at V and 6 bases at J, with 18 bases in the middle. The germline V gene has CDR1 SGHRS and CDR2 YFSETQ. The CDR3 covers 17 residues. The CDR3 here is CASSLALSQGRAGELFF. The CDR3 DNA reads as TGCGCCAGCAGCTTGGCCTTGTCTCAGGGGCGAGCCGGGGAGCTGTTTTTT.

The genes are TRBV29-1 and TRBJ1-2; D is undetermined. Germline CDR1 is SQVTM and CDR2 is ANQGSEA. CDR3 length equals 14 residues. V was shortened by 0 bases and J by 3 bases, with 11 bases between the two germline ends. DNA for the CDR3: TGCAGCGTTGAAGAGGCTTTGGTTTACTATGGCTACACCTTC. Protein product: CSVEEALVYYGYTF.

The rearrangement links TRBV7-9 to TRBJ1-2, with a tentative D call TRBD1 (6 bases). Between the trimmed V and J ends, which lost 4 bases and 0 bases, there was a span of 15 bases. Germline V gives CDR1 SEHNR, CDR2 FQNEAQ (reference sequence). The CDR3 is made up of 16 amino acids. This CDR3 reads CASSSPGHTANYGYTF. The CDR3 region has the DNA TGTGCCAGCAGCTCGCCGGGACACACCGCTAACTATGGCTACACCTTC.

The chain recombines TRBV19 with TRBJ2-7; 11 positions match TRBD2. CDR3 length equals 14 residues. Germline V gives CDR1 LNHDA, CDR2 SQIVND (reference sequence). V shed 5 bases and J 3 bases; nucleotides not matched to a gene: 3. The CDR3 nucleotides read TGTGCCAGTAGTTCCGGGACTAGCGGCTACGAGCAGTACTTC. Translation gives CASSSGTSGYEQYF. The full variable domain, its missing parts supplied by reference TRBV19 and TRBJ2-7, is DGGITQSPKYLFRKEGQNVTLSCEQNLNHDAMYWYRQDPGQGLRLIYYSQIVNDFQKGDIAEGYSVSREKKESFPLTVTSAQKNPTAFYLCASSSGTSGYEQYFGPGTRLTVT.

The chain couples TRBV27 to TRBJ1-1; no clear D. This CDR3 contains 13 residues. Trimming pared 8 bases from V and 0 bases from J, leaving 10 bases between. Germline V lookup: CDR1 MNHEY, CDR2 SMNVEV (reference sequence). The CDR3: CASVNWLNTEAFF. The CDR3 DNA sequence: TGTGCCAGCGTTAATTGGTTGAACACTGAAGCTTTCTTT.

V is TRBV6-5 and J is TRBJ2-3; 8 bases agree with TRBD1. Germline V gene sequence: CDR1 MNHEY, CDR2 SVGAGI. This CDR3 is 16 amino acids long. V shed 0 bases and J 6 bases; nucleotides not matched to a gene: 8. CDR3 loop: CASSYSDRAYLDTQYF. DNA for the CDR3: TGTGCCAGCAGTTACTCGGACAGGGCCTATCTTGATACGCAGTATTTT.

This chain links TRBV30 with TRBJ2-7; TRBD2 might be the D (6 bases). Trimming stripped 5 bases from V and 3 bases from J, with 8 bases between. Per germline, CDR1 GTSNPN and CDR2 SVGIG (reference sequence). The CDR3 loop spans 11 amino acids. The CDR3 nucleotides are TGTGCCTGGTACGGGGGCTACGAGCAGTACTTC. The encoded protein is CAWYGGYEQYF.

The chain is built from TRBV7-8 and TRBJ2-4; D may be TRBD2 (6 bases). CDR1 is SGHVS, CDR2 FQNEAQ, per germline. The ends were cut back, 3 bases at V and 6 bases at J, with 9 bases in the middle. CDR3 size: 13 residues. Here the CDR3 reads CASSLDSGNIQYF. As DNA, the CDR3 is TGTGCCAGCAGCTTGGATAGCGGAAACATTCAGTACTTC. The full variable domain, rest sourced from reference TRBV7-8 and TRBJ2-4, is GAGVSQSPRYKVAKRGQDVALRCDPISGHVSLFWYQQALGQGPEFLTYFQNEAQLDKSGLPSDRFFAERPEGSVSTLKIQRTQQEDSAVYLCASSLDSGNIQYFGAGTRLSVL.

The rearrangement joins TRBV6-5 to TRBJ2-3, with D maybe TRBD1 (6 bases). In germline, CDR1 is MNHEY, CDR2 SVGAGI. This CDR3 has 16 residues. V was clipped by 3 bases and J by 5 bases, with 18 bases between them. The CDR3 loop is CASSYRKWGPLDTQYF. CDR3 coding DNA: TGTGCCAGCAGTTATCGTAAATGGGGGCCTTTAGATACGCAGTATTTT.

The rearrangement joins TRBV6-6 to TRBJ2-1; D not resolved. The CDR3 sequence is 14 residues long. V shed 0 bases and J shed 3 bases, with 6 bases lying between them. The V gene's germline CDR1 is MNHNY and CDR2 SVGAGI (reference sequence). The CDR3 sequence is CASSYSASYNEQFF. The CDR3 nucleotides are TGTGCCAGCAGTTACTCTGCTAGCTACAATGAGCAGTTCTTC.

This sequence joins TRBV4-1 and TRBJ2-7; 7 bases are shared with TRBD2. The CDR3 has 15 residues. The V gene end was trimmed by 2 bases and the J gene end by 4 bases; junction bases not matched to a gene: 8. From germline, CDR1 is MGHRA and CDR2 YSYEKL. The CDR3 sequence is CASSQSPGLYYEQYF. DNA of the CDR3: TGCGCCAGCAGCCAATCTCCGGGACTATATTACGAGCAGTACTTC.

The chain recombines TRBV7-9 with TRBJ1-4; 7 bases match TRBD1. The CDR3 is 16 residues long. V dropped 5 bases and J dropped 7; count of bases not matched to a gene: 13. Per the germline V gene, CDR1 is SEHNR and CDR2 is FQNEAQ (reference sequence). The CDR3 loop is CASSLRETGWSEKLFF. CDR3 nucleotide sequence: TGTGCCAGCAGCCTCAGAGAGACAGGGTGGAGTGAAAAACTGTTTTTT. The full variable domain, completed using reference TRBV7-9 and TRBJ1-4, is DTGVSQNPRHKITKRGQNVTFRCDPISEHNRLYWYRQTLGQGPEFLTYFQNEAQLEKSRLLSDRFSAERPKGSFSTLEIQRTEQGDSAMYLCASSLRETGWSEKLFFGSGTQLSVL.

The chain links TRBV4-1 to TRBJ2-7; a weak D match, TRBD1 (5 bases). Germline V gene data show CDR1 as MGHRA and CDR2 as YSYEKL. The CDR3 is made up of 14 amino acids. V lost 1 base, J lost 5 bases, and 12 bases lay in between. The CDR3 DNA reads as TGCGCCAGCAGCCAAGGGCAGGGTTACAACGAGCAGTACTTC. It codes for CASSQGQGYNEQYF.

The CDR3 bases are TGTGCCAGCAGCTTAGGAACCGTTGAGCAGTTCTTC. It codes for CASSLGTVEQFF. The genes are TRBV7-9 and TRBJ2-1; unclear D gene. The CDR3 extends over 12 amino acids. Germline V gene lookup returns CDR1 SEHNR and CDR2 FQNEAQ (reference sequence). V was shortened by 1 base and J by 9 bases, with 7 bases between the two germline ends.

The chain joins TRBV9 to TRBJ2-7; 9 bases agree with TRBD1. Trimming at V came to 3 bases and at J to 2 bases, leaving 6 bases not matched to a gene. The CDR3 sequence is 15 residues long. Germline values: CDR1 SGDLS, CDR2 YYNGEE. CDR3 nucleotide sequence: TGTGCCAGCAGCGAAACCGGGACAGGGACCTACGAGCAGTACTTC. It codes for CASSETGTGTYEQYF.

The chain couples TRBV5-1 to TRBJ1-2; 10 positions agree with TRBD1. The germline gives CDR1 SGHRS, CDR2 YFSETQ. V lost 3 bases, J lost 1 base, and 6 bases stayed unmatched. The CDR3 consists of 16 residues. The CDR3 coding sequence is TGCGCCAGCAGCTCCGGGACAGGGGAGGTTAACTATGGCTACACCTTC. This codes for CASSSGTGEVNYGYTF.

V usage is TRBV4-1 and J usage is TRBJ2-2; 10 bases are a match to TRBD2. CDR3 length: 15 amino acids. The junction had 0 bases not matched to a gene; V was cut back by 1 base and J by 4 bases. Germline V gene lookup returns CDR1 MGHRA and CDR2 YSYEKL. The CDR3 reads CASSQVAGGTGELFF. The CDR3 DNA is TGCGCCAGCAGCCAAGTAGCGGGAGGCACCGGGGAGCTGTTTTTT.

This sequence joins TRBV30 and TRBJ1-2; D not resolved. CDR1 and CDR2 (germline): GTSNPN, SVGIG (reference sequence). The V end was cut by 0 bases, the J end by 7 bases, with 9 bases between. The length of the CDR3 is 12 residues. The CDR3 loop reads CAWSVGKGGYTF. The CDR3 DNA follows: TGTGCCTGGAGTGTAGGGAAAGGTGGCTACACCTTC.